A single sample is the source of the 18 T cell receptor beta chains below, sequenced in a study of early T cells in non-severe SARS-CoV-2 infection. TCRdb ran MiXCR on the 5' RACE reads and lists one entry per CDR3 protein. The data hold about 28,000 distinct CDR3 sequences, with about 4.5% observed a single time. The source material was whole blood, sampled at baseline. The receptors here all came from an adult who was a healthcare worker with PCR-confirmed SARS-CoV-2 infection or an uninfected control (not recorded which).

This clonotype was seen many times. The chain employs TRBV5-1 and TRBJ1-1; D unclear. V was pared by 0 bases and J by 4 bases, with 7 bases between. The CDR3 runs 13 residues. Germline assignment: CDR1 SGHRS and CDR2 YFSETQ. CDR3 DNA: TGCGCCAGCAGCTTGGCAGGAGCCACTGAAGCTTTCTTT. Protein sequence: CASSLAGATEAFF.

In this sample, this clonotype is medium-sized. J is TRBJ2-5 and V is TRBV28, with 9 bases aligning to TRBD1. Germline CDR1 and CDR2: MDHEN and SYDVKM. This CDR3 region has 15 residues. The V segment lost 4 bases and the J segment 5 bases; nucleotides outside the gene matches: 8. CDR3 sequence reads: CASSSYTGGLETQYF. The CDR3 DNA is TGTGCCAGCAGTTCCTATACAGGGGGCCTGGAGACCCAGTACTTC.

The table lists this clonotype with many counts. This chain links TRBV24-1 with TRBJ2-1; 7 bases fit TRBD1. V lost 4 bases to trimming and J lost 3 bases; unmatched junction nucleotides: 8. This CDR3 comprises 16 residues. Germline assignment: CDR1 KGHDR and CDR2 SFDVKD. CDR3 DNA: TGTGCCACCAGTGACCCCGGGACAGACTTCTACAATGAGCAGTTCTTC. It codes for CATSDPGTDFYNEQFF.

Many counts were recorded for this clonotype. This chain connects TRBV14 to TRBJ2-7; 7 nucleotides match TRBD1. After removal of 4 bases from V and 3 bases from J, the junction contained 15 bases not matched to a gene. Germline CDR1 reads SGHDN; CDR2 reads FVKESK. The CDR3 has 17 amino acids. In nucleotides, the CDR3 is TGTGCCAGCAGCCGACGCCCTACAAACCGACAGGGCTACGAGCAGTACTTC. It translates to CASSRRPTNRQGYEQYF.

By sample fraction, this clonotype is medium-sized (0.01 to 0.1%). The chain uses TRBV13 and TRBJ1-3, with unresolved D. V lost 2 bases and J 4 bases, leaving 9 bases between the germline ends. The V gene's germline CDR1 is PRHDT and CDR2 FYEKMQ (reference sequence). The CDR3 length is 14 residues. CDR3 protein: CASSLTSQGNTIYF. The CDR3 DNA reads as TGTGCCAGCAGCTTAACCTCACAGGGAAACACCATATATTTT.

In nucleotides, the CDR3 is TGCGCCAGCAATTCTGGACCGGGACTAGCGGGAGAGACCCAGTACTTC. It codes for CASNSGPGLAGETQYF. This chain links TRBV5-1 with TRBJ2-5; 12 nucleotides agree with TRBD2. The ends lost 6 bases at V and 4 bases at J; junction bases unmatched: 10. This CDR3 is 16 amino acids long. Germline CDR1 and CDR2: SGHRS and YFSETQ.

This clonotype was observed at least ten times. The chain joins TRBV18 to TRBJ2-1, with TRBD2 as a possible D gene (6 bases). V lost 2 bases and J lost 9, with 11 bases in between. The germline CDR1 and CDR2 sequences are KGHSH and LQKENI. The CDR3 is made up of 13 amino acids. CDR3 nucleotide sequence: TGTGCCAGCTCACCAACGACTAGTAGTGAGCAGTTCTTC. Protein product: CASSPTTSSEQFF.

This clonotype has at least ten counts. CDR3 DNA sequence: TGTGCCAGCAGTTCCCGGGGGACCTACAATGAGCAGTTCTTC. Translating gives CASSSRGTYNEQFF. This chain uses TRBV12-3 or TRBV12-4 with TRBJ2-1, with a weak D call TRBD2 (6 bases). The CDR3 spans 14 residues. V lost 4 bases to trimming and J lost 2 bases, with 9 bases between them.

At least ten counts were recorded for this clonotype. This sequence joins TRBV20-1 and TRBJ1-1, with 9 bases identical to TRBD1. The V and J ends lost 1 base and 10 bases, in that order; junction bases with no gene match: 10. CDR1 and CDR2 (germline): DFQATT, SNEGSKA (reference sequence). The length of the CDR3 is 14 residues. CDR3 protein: CSARGTGTGPAAFF. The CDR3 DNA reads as TGCAGTGCTAGAGGAACCGGGACAGGGCCTGCAGCTTTCTTT.

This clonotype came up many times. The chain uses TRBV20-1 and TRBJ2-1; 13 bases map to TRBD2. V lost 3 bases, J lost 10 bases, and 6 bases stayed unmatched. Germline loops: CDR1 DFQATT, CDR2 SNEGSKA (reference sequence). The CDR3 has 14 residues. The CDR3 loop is CSASGLAGAFEQFF. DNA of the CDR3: TGCAGTGCTAGTGGACTAGCGGGGGCGTTCGAGCAGTTCTTC.

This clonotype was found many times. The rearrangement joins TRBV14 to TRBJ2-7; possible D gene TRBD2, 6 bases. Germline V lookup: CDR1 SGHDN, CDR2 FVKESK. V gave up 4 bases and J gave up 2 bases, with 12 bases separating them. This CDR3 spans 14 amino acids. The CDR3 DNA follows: TGTGCCAGCAGCCGGCGGGACTTTACCTACGAGCAGTACTTC. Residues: CASSRRDFTYEQYF.

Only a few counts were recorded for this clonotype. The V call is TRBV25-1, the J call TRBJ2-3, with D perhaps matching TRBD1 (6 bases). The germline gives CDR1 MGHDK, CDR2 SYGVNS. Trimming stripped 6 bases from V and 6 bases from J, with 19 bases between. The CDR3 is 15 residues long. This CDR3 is CASSHPGQPADTQYF. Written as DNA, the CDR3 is TGTGCCAGCAGCCACCCTGGACAGCCGGCGGATACGCAGTATTTT. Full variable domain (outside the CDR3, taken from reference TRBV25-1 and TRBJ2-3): EADIYQTPRYLVIGTGKKITLECSQTMGHDKMYWYQQDPGMELHLIHYSYGVNSTEKGDLSSESTVSRIRTEHFPLTLESARPSHTSQYLCASSHPGQPADTQYFGPGTRLTVL.

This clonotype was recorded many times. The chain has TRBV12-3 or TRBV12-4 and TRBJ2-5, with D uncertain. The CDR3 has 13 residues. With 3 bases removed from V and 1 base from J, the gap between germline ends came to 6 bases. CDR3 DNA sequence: TGTGCCAGCAGTTTTACCGGCCAAGAGACCCAGTACTTC. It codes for CASSFTGQETQYF.

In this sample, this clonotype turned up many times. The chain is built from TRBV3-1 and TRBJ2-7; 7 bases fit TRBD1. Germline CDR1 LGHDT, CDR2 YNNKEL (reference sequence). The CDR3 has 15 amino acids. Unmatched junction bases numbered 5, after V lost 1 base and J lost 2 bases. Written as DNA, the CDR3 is TGTGCCAGCAGCCAAGCACCCGGGACAGCCTACGAGCAGTACTTC. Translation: CASSQAPGTAYEQYF.

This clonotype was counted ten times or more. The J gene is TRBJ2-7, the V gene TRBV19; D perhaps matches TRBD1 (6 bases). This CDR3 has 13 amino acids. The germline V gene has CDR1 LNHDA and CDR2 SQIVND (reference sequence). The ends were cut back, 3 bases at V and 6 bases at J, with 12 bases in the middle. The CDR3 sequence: CASSIRGGVEQYF. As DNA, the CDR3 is TGTGCCAGTAGTATCAGGGGCGGTGTCGAGCAGTACTTC.

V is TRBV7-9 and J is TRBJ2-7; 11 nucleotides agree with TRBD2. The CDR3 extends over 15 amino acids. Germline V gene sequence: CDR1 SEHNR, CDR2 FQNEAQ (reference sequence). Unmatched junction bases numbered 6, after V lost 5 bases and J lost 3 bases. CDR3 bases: TGTGCCAGCAGCGCGCCGGGACTAGCGGACTACGAGCAGTACTTC. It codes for CASSAPGLADYEQYF.

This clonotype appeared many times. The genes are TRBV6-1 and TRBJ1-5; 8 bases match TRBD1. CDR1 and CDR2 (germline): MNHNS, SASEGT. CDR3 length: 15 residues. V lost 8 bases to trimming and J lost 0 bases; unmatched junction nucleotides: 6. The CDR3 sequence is CASLGQAYSNQPQHF. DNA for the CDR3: TGTGCCAGCCTGGGACAGGCCTATAGCAATCAGCCCCAGCATTTT.

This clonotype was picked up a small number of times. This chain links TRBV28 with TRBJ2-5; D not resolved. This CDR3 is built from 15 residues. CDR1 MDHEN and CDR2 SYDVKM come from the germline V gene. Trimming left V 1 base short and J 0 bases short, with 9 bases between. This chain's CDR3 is CASSLLAIDQETQYF. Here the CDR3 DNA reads TGTGCCAGCAGTTTATTGGCCATAGACCAAGAGACCCAGTACTTC.